Each of the 18 T cell receptor beta chains below was sequenced from the same sample in a study of T cell repertoires in cytomegalovirus infection. TCRdb re-called the reads through MiXCR, storing one row per CDR3 protein. The sample contains about 360,000 distinct CDR3 sequences, around a third of which appear only once. These receptors' targets are unknown. Sequenced material: cultured PBMCs, taken from culture after CMV antigen stimulation. The receptors were sampled from a human donor in good health (CMV status not recorded). Some clones in this sample may be carry-over from other donors' samples.

The genes are TRBV29-1 and TRBJ1-1; D possibly corresponds to TRBD1 (5 bases). The CDR3 runs to 14 residues. Germline V gene lookup returns CDR1 SQVTM and CDR2 ANQGSEA. With 6 bases removed from V and 2 bases from J, the gap between germline ends came to 16 bases. The CDR3 DNA reads as TGCAGCGTCACCCAGGGACCTACTAACACTGAAGCTTTCTTT. Protein: CSVTQGPTNTEAFF.

This clonotype was detected ten times or more. The chain employs TRBV7-2 and TRBJ1-1; D unresolved. Germline V CDR1 and CDR2: SGHTA, FQGNSA. The V end was cut by 1 base, the J end by 0 bases, with 9 bases between. The CDR3 contains 15 residues. This CDR3 is CASSLVTFLNTEAFF. The CDR3 nucleotides are TGTGCCAGCAGCTTAGTAACATTTCTGAACACTGAAGCTTTCTTT.

This clonotype has just a few counts. The V gene is TRBV12-3 or TRBV12-4, the J gene TRBJ1-5; the D gene is possibly TRBD1 (6 bases). V lost 6 bases and J lost 0, with 9 bases in between. CDR3 length: 14 amino acids. The CDR3 DNA reads as TGTGCCAGCAGGGGGGGGGCTAGCAATCAGCCCCAGCATTTT. Encoded protein: CASRGGASNQPQHF.

The chain combines TRBV11-2 with TRBJ2-1; either TRBD1 or TRBD2 may supply D (5 bases each). Germline CDR1 is SGHAT and CDR2 is FQNNGV. The CDR3 loop spans 15 amino acids. V dropped 4 bases and J dropped 6 bases, with 16 bases sitting between them. This chain's CDR3 is CASSYGTVGGNEQFF. The CDR3, as DNA: TGTGCCAGCAGCTATGGGACCGTTGGGGGCAATGAGCAGTTCTTC.

V usage is TRBV19 and J usage is TRBJ1-2; 8 nucleotides match TRBD1. The CDR3 consists of 14 residues. The germline gives CDR1 LNHDA, CDR2 SQIVND (reference sequence). The ends lost 4 bases at V and 3 bases at J; junction bases unmatched: 4. The CDR3 DNA follows: TGTGCCAGTAGTACCGACAGGGGATACTATGGCTACACCTTC. The encoded protein is CASSTDRGYYGYTF. Together with reference TRBV19 and TRBJ1-2, the CDR3 gives the full variable domain: DGGITQSPKYLFRKEGQNVTLSCEQNLNHDAMYWYRQDPGQGLRLIYYSQIVNDFQKGDIAEGYSVSREKKESFPLTVTSAQKNPTAFYLCASSTDRGYYGYTFGSGTRLTVV.

The chain employs TRBV27 and TRBJ1-4; D gene ambiguous. This CDR3 has 14 residues. The germline V gene encodes CDR1 MNHEY and CDR2 SMNVEV (reference sequence). V lost 5 bases to trimming and J lost 3 bases, with 10 bases between them. CDR3 sequence (DNA): TGTGCCAGCAGTATGATCGGGGCTAATGAAAAACTGTTTTTT. This codes for CASSMIGANEKLFF.

This clonotype was observed a few times. This chain's CDR3 is CASYPLAGQETQYF. The CDR3 DNA reads TGCGCCAGCTACCCCCTAGCGGGGCAAGAGACCCAGTACTTC. The rearrangement uses TRBV5-1 and TRBJ2-5, with 9 bases aligning to TRBD2. Germline V gene data show CDR1 as SGHRS and CDR2 as YFSETQ. V lost 7 bases and J lost 2; bases outside the gene matches: 6. CDR3 length: 14 residues. Looking up the rest from reference TRBV5-1 and TRBJ2-5 gives the full variable domain: KAGVTQTPRYLIKTRGQQVTLSCSPISGHRSVSWYQQTPGQGLQFLFEYFSETQRNKGNFPGRFSGRQFSNSRSEMNVSTLELGDSALYLCASYPLAGQETQYFGPGTRLLVL.

This sequence joins TRBV6-2 or TRBV6-3 and TRBJ1-1, with TRBD1 identical over 10 bases. This CDR3 is 16 amino acids long. Unmatched junction bases numbered 12, after V lost 7 bases and J lost 4 bases. Germline loops: CDR1 MNHEY, CDR2 SVGEGT. The CDR3, as DNA: TGTGCCAGCACCCCGGGACAGGGGCTTCTGGCCACTGAAGCTTTCTTT. Protein product: CASTPGQGLLATEAFF.

This clonotype came up a few times. The genes are TRBV12-3 or TRBV12-4 and TRBJ1-4, with 9 bases that match TRBD1. This CDR3 region has 15 residues. With V trimmed by 5 bases and J by 6 bases, 7 bases remained unmatched. CDR3 sequence (DNA): TGTGCCAGCAGTCCAGCGACAGGGGGTGATGAAAAACTGTTTTTT. It specifies CASSPATGGDEKLFF.

The chain is built from TRBV6-4 and TRBJ2-1; TRBD2 matches 8 bases. The CDR3 spans 14 residues. CDR1 and CDR2 (germline): MRHNA, SNTAGT. V gave up 6 bases and J gave up 8 bases; unmatched junction bases: 9. The CDR3 DNA reads TGTGCCAGCAGCAGGCTAGCGGGTTTCGATGAGCAGTTCTTC. This translates into CASSRLAGFDEQFF.

The CDR3 DNA sequence: TGTGCCAGCAGCTTAGCGCGGCAGGGGGCAAGAGCTTTCTTT. It specifies CASSLARQGARAFF. The chain links TRBV7-9 to TRBJ1-1; 8 bases agree with TRBD1. This CDR3 is built from 14 residues. Germline CDR1 SEHNR, CDR2 FQNEAQ (reference sequence). Trimming removed 0 bases from V and 10 bases from J; junction bases left unmatched: 7.

There are a few counts of this clonotype. The gene calls are TRBV3-1 and TRBJ2-1; D ambiguous. V was trimmed by 0 bases and J by 2 bases, leaving 8 bases between them. The CDR3 has 15 amino acids. Germline lookup yields CDR1 LGHDT and CDR2 YNNKEL (reference sequence). The CDR3: CASSQDLKAYNEQFF. CDR3 nucleotides: TGTGCCAGCAGCCAAGACTTAAAGGCCTACAATGAGCAGTTCTTC.

The genes are TRBV20-1 and TRBJ2-1; D unresolved. V was clipped by 1 base and J by 9 bases, with 10 bases between them. Germline-derived CDR1 and CDR2 are DFQATT and SNEGSKA (reference sequence). The CDR3 length is 12 residues. The CDR3 DNA reads TGCAGTGCTAGAGGACCTAGGTCTGAGCAGTTCTTC. As protein: CSARGPRSEQFF.

This clonotype was recorded many times. The chain couples TRBV5-4 to TRBJ2-1, with 10 bases lining up with TRBD1. Germline V gene lookup returns CDR1 SGHNT and CDR2 YYREEE (reference sequence). This CDR3 region has 13 residues. V dropped 4 bases and J dropped 7; count of bases not matched to a gene: 2. CDR3 DNA sequence: TGTGCCAGCAGCCGGGACAGGGGAAATGAGCAGTTCTTC. Its translation is CASSRDRGNEQFF.

DNA for the CDR3: TGTGCCAGCAGCCTCCGAAGAATCTCACTAGCGGGAGGGCCCGGGCGCACAGATACGCAGTATTTT. As protein: CASSLRRISLAGGPGRTDTQYF. The V and J genes are TRBV7-2 and TRBJ2-3, with 13 bases matching TRBD2. CDR1 is SGHTA, CDR2 FQGNSA, per germline. With 5 bases clipped from V and 1 base from J, the junction kept 21 bases outside the gene matches. The CDR3 runs to 22 residues.

This chain links TRBV6-1 with TRBJ2-1; a possible D gene is TRBD2 (5 bases). From germline, CDR1 is MNHNS and CDR2 SASEGT. Trimming took off 5 bases at V and 12 bases at J, with 17 bases between the two ends. This CDR3 is built from 13 residues. The chain's CDR3 is CASSFRGSDRQFF. The CDR3 DNA reads TGTGCCAGCAGTTTCCGGGGAAGCGATCGGCAGTTCTTC.

This clonotype showed up many times. V usage is TRBV7-2 and J usage is TRBJ1-3, with no clear D. CDR3 length: 16 residues. Germline V gives CDR1 SGHTA, CDR2 FQGNSA. V was clipped by 0 bases and J by 0 bases, with 9 bases between them. DNA of the CDR3: TGTGCCAGCAGCTTAGCGCCCCCCTTCTCTGGAAACACCATATATTTT. Its translation is CASSLAPPFSGNTIYF.

Only one count was recorded for this clonotype. V and J are TRBV7-2 and TRBJ2-6; D may be TRBD1 (6 bases). Trimming shortened V by 5 bases and J by 4 bases, and 18 bases separated the two germline ends. CDR3 size: 17 residues. Germline CDR1 reads SGHTA; CDR2 reads FQGNSA. This chain's CDR3 is CASSPYAGDLGANVLTF. CDR3 bases: TGTGCCAGCAGCCCCTACGCAGGGGATTTGGGGGCCAACGTCCTGACTTTC. Filled out from reference TRBV7-2 and TRBJ2-6, the complete variable domain reads GAGVSQSPSNKVTEKGKDVELRCDPISGHTALYWYRQSLGQGLEFLIYFQGNSAPDKSGLPSDRFSAERTGGSVSTLTIQRTQQEDSAVYLCASSPYAGDLGANVLTFGAGSRLTVL.